This TCR beta chain is drawn from a study of T cell responses to AZD1222 COVID-19 vaccine. Study outcomes and limitations: As reported, nearly half of all spike-specific TCRs target variant regions that are unmutated. CD4 TCRs associated with vaccination spanned spike, dominating at 160-218 and 743-854.

With respect to this clone: Its antigen is as yet unknown.

The germline CDR1 and CDR2 sequences are MNHNS and SASEGT. The CDR3 runs 13 residues. The V gene lost 3 bases and the J gene lost 6 bases, with 11 bases spanning the gap. Measured with immunoSEQ multiplex PCR; TCRdb has only the in-frame clones, and not every one. The profile covers tens of thousands of clones, with about 90% appearing a single time and roughly 17% taken by the ten largest. The TCR originated in an adult in good health. Sequenced here: peripheral blood, sampled on day 0 of AZD1222 vaccination. This chain links TRBV6-1 with TRBJ1-2; D is possibly TRBD1 (5 bases). The CDR3 DNA sequence: TGTGCCAGCAGTGATCGGGCAGGGAATGGCTACACCTTC. This gives the protein CASSDRAGNGYTF.